Presented here are 9 T cell receptor beta chains from one specimen sequenced in a study of cytomegalovirus exposure and HLA in healthy donors. Primers: 60 Vbeta forward and 13 Jbeta reverse. Only in-frame clones appear in the TCRdb table, and some are missing; sequencing was by immunoSEQ multiplex PCR. The listing records 150,000 to 200,000 clones. Sequencing was performed on PBMCs. The receptors come from a woman in her sixties in good health and CMV-seronegative.

The J gene is TRBJ2-1, the V gene TRBV2, with 7 bases lining up with TRBD2. This CDR3 has 14 residues. From germline, CDR1 is SNHLY and CDR2 FYNNEI. J lost 10 bases, V lost 10 bases, and 16 bases had no gene match. The CDR3 bases are TGTGCCACCCGGGGGGATGCGGGCCTTTCGGAGCAGTTCTTC. It encodes CATRGDAGLSEQFF.

CDR3 protein: CASSLLVLSNYGYTF. CDR3 coding DNA: TGTGCCAGCAGCTTATTGGTGCTATCTAACTATGGCTACACCTTC. The chain links TRBV7-8 to TRBJ1-2; D gene unclear. The germline V gene has CDR1 SGHVS and CDR2 FQNEAQ. CDR3 length equals 15 residues. V was pared by 2 bases and J by 0 bases, with 10 bases between.

This chain connects TRBV4-3 to TRBJ2-7; D remains unclear. Deletions cut 1 base from V and 3 bases from J, with 13 bases between. This CDR3 has 15 residues. Germline CDR1 LGHNA, CDR2 YSLEER. CDR3 sequence: CASSQGVGTVYEQYF. As DNA, the CDR3 is TGCGCCAGCAGCCAAGGAGTAGGTACAGTCTACGAGCAGTACTTC.

The CDR3 loop reads CASSQGGRRADTQYF. The CDR3 nucleotides read TGCGCCAGCAGCCAAGGGGGCCGGAGAGCGGATACGCAGTATTTT. J is TRBJ2-3 and V is TRBV4-1; possibly TRBD1 for D (5 bases). The germline V gene has CDR1 MGHRA and CDR2 YSYEKL. This CDR3 is 15 amino acids long. The V end lost 1 base, the J end lost 6 bases, and 14 bases lay between the germline ends.

The V and J genes are TRBV18 and TRBJ1-6; D not resolved. The CDR3 has 14 amino acids. The V and J ends lost 3 bases and 9 bases respectively, with 12 bases between them. Germline V lookup: CDR1 KGHSH, CDR2 LQKENI. The CDR3 protein is CASSPGDIGSPLHF. Written as DNA, the CDR3 is TGTGCCAGCTCACCTGGTGACATTGGTTCACCCCTCCACTTT.

The gene calls are TRBV29-1 and TRBJ1-1; no reliable D call. V shed 2 bases and J shed 0 bases, with 10 bases lying between them. The germline CDR1 and CDR2 sequences are SQVTM and ANQGSEA. The CDR3 has 14 residues. CDR3: CSVENPGMNTEAFF. CDR3 bases: TGCAGCGTTGAAAATCCAGGCATGAACACTGAAGCTTTCTTT.

CDR3 DNA sequence: TGCGCCAGCAGGTCGGGACAGACCTTGAACACTGAAGCTTTCTTT. This sequence encodes CASRSGQTLNTEAFF. The chain has TRBV5-1 and TRBJ1-1; 7 positions agree with TRBD1. There are 15 residues in the CDR3. J gave up 0 bases and V 5 bases, and 7 bases lay outside the gene matches. The V gene's germline CDR1 is SGHRS and CDR2 YFSETQ.

Regarding this clone: The identical CDR3 is also encoded by other nucleotide sequences in the sample. The chain joins TRBV5-1 to TRBJ1-1; a weak D match, TRBD1 (6 bases). V dropped 0 bases and J dropped 0 bases, with 6 bases sitting between them. This CDR3 is built from 14 residues. The germline V gene encodes CDR1 SGHRS and CDR2 YFSETQ. The CDR3 loop is CASSLGQVNTEAFF. The CDR3 DNA is TGCGCCAGCAGCTTGGGACAGGTGAACACTGAAGCTTTCTTT. Supplemented by reference TRBV5-1 and TRBJ1-1, the full variable domain reads KAGVTQTPRYLIKTRGQQVTLSCSPISGHRSVSWYQQTPGQGLQFLFEYFSETQRNKGNFPGRFSGRQFSNSRSEMNVSTLELGDSALYLCASSLGQVNTEAFFGQGTRLTVV.

This chain uses TRBV5-5 with TRBJ1-5; 11 bases align to TRBD1. The CDR3 is made up of 17 amino acids. The germline V gene encodes CDR1 SGHKS and CDR2 YYEKEE (reference sequence). Trimming took 4 bases from V and 5 from J; bases not matched to a gene: 11. The CDR3, as DNA: TGTGCCAGCAGCCTTACCTGGGACAGGGGGGGAGATCAGCCCCAGCATTTT. Its translation is CASSLTWDRGGDQPQHF.